These T cell receptor beta chains were read from a single sample in a study of cytomegalovirus exposure and HLA in healthy donors. Libraries were prepared by immunoSEQ multiplex PCR; TCRdb keeps only in-frame clonotypes and omits some of them. The sample records 150,000 to 200,000 clones, around 80% being singletons. Sample: PBMCs. The receptors were sampled from a man younger than 30 in good health and CMV-seronegative. CDR3s include the opening cysteine and the closing phenylalanine or tryptophan. D genes are given only for firm matches. Some rows have no size entry. The others give once, few or many, or a class for an expanded clone.

J gene: TRBJ2-2; V gene: TRBV9; D gene: -; clone size: -; CDR3 protein: CASSVGGGELFF; CDR3 DNA: TGTGCCAGCAGCGTAGGAGGAGGGGAGCTGTTTTTT
J gene: TRBJ1-4; V gene: TRBV9; D gene: -; clone size: -; CDR3 protein: CASSVGGVNEKLFF; CDR3 DNA: TGTGCCAGCAGCGTGGGGGGGGTTAATGAAAAACTGTTTTTT
J gene: TRBJ2-3; V gene: TRBV7-6; D gene: TRBD2; clone size: -; CDR3 protein: CASSHGLASTDTQYF; CDR3 DNA: TGTGCCAGCAGCCACGGACTAGCGTCGACAGATACGCAGTATTTT
J gene: TRBJ2-7; V gene: TRBV9; D gene: TRBD2; clone size: -; CDR3 protein: CASSLGLAGNYEQYF; CDR3 DNA: TGTGCCAGCAGCTTGGGACTAGCGGGAAACTACGAGCAGTACTTC
J gene: TRBJ2-7; V gene: TRBV15; D gene: TRBD1; clone size: few; CDR3 protein: CATRIDRDVGEQYF; CDR3 DNA: TGTGCCACCAGGATCGACAGGGACGTAGGCGAGCAGTACTTC
J gene: TRBJ2-1; V gene: TRBV5-1; D gene: -; clone size: -; CDR3 protein: CASSLQGSNEQFF; CDR3 DNA: TGCGCCAGCAGCTTGCAGGGGTCGAATGAGCAGTTCTTC
J gene: TRBJ1-2; V gene: TRBV29-1; D gene: -; clone size: -; CDR3 protein: CSVDSGHSYGYTF; CDR3 DNA: TGCAGCGTTGACTCGGGACACTCCTATGGCTACACCTTC
J gene: TRBJ2-1; V gene: TRBV19; D gene: -; clone size: -; CDR3 protein: CASRSGSYNEQFF; CDR3 DNA: TGTGCCAGTAGGAGCGGTTCCTACAATGAGCAGTTCTTC
J gene: TRBJ2-6; V gene: TRBV19; D gene: -; clone size: -; CDR3 protein: CASSGASPFSGANVLTF; CDR3 DNA: TGTGCCAGTAGTGGAGCAAGCCCTTTCTCTGGGGCCAACGTCCTGACTTTC
J gene: TRBJ2-2; V gene: TRBV10-2; D gene: -; clone size: -; CDR3 protein: CASSSGAGTGELFF; CDR3 DNA: TGCGCCAGCAGTTCAGGGGCGGGCACCGGGGAGCTGTTTTTT
J gene: TRBJ2-4; V gene: TRBV2; D gene: TRBD2; clone size: -; CDR3 protein: CASRDSGAAKNIQYF; CDR3 DNA: TGTGCCAGCAGGGATAGCGGGGCTGCCAAAAACATTCAGTACTTC
J gene: TRBJ2-3; V gene: TRBV9; D gene: -; clone size: -; CDR3 protein: CASSLVGASTDTQYF; CDR3 DNA: TGTGCCAGCAGCCTGGTAGGGGCGAGCACAGATACGCAGTATTTT
J gene: TRBJ1-4; V gene: TRBV15; D gene: -; clone size: -; CDR3 protein: CATSSWGRVLTNEKLFF; CDR3 DNA: TGTGCCACCAGCAGTTGGGGCAGGGTGTTAACTAATGAAAAACTGTTTTTT
J gene: TRBJ1-2; V gene: TRBV11-2; D gene: -; clone size: -; CDR3 protein: CASSLASGTRVYGYTF; CDR3 DNA: TGTGCCAGCAGCTTAGCTTCTGGGACACGGGTCTATGGCTACACCTTC
J gene: TRBJ2-3; V gene: TRBV20-1; D gene: -; clone size: -; CDR3 protein: CSASQTDTQYF; CDR3 DNA: TGCAGTGCTTCACAGACAGATACGCAGTATTTT
J gene: TRBJ1-1; V gene: TRBV5-1; D gene: -; clone size: -; CDR3 protein: CASSLGSGLTNTEAFF; CDR3 DNA: TGCGCCAGCAGCTTAGGGAGTGGGCTGACTAACACTGAAGCTTTCTTT
J gene: TRBJ1-5; V gene: TRBV11-3; D gene: -; clone size: -; CDR3 protein: CASSCFAEQGYSNQPQHF; CDR3 DNA: TGTGCCAGCAGCTGTTTCGCGGAACAGGGTTATAGCAATCAGCCCCAGCATTTT
J gene: TRBJ2-3; V gene: TRBV30; D gene: -; clone size: -; CDR3 protein: CAWTQTRGPPTDTQYF; CDR3 DNA: TGTGCCTGGACTCAGACCCGGGGTCCCCCCACAGATACGCAGTATTTT
J gene: TRBJ2-5; V gene: TRBV6-1; D gene: TRBD2; clone size: -; CDR3 protein: CASSGGGGGGETQYF; CDR3 DNA: TGTGCCAGCAGTGGGGGCGGCGGGGGGGGAGAGACCCAGTACTTC
J gene: TRBJ2-7; V gene: TRBV2; D gene: TRBD1; clone size: -; CDR3 protein: CASSGTGGFYEQYF; CDR3 DNA: TGTGCCAGCAGCGGGACAGGGGGCTTCTACGAGCAGTACTTC
J gene: TRBJ2-3; V gene: TRBV18; D gene: -; clone size: -; CDR3 protein: CASRTGRIGTDTQYF; CDR3 DNA: TGTGCCAGCCGAACAGGGAGAATAGGGACAGATACGCAGTATTTT
J gene: TRBJ2-3; V gene: TRBV19; D gene: -; clone size: once; CDR3 protein: CASSIWGATTDTQYF; CDR3 DNA: TGTGCCAGTAGTATTTGGGGAGCAACCACAGATACGCAGTATTTT
J gene: TRBJ2-5; V gene: TRBV6-5; D gene: -; clone size: -; CDR3 protein: CASSPWTAQETQYF; CDR3 DNA: TGTGCCAGCAGTCCCTGGACAGCCCAAGAGACCCAGTACTTC
J gene: TRBJ2-1; V gene: TRBV9; D gene: -; clone size: -; CDR3 protein: CASSPDSPTYNEQFF; CDR3 DNA: TGTGCCAGCAGTCCCGACAGCCCGACCTACAATGAGCAGTTCTTC
J gene: TRBJ2-3; V gene: TRBV6-5; D gene: TRBD1; clone size: -; CDR3 protein: CASRGQVTDTQYF; CDR3 DNA: TGTGCCAGCCGGGGACAGGTCACAGATACGCAGTATTTT
J gene: TRBJ2-7; V gene: TRBV13; D gene: -; clone size: -; CDR3 protein: CASSLREEGNEQYF; CDR3 DNA: TGTGCCAGCAGCTTAAGGGAGGAGGGCAACGAGCAGTACTTC
J gene: TRBJ2-3; V gene: TRBV9; D gene: -; clone size: -; CDR3 protein: CASGSGSDTQYF; CDR3 DNA: TGTGCCAGCGGTTCAGGGTCGGATACGCAGTATTTT